This entry lists 9 T cell receptor beta chains sequenced from one sample in a study of technical replicates of blood from a handful of donors. The repertoire was sequenced with immunoSEQ multiplex PCR; TCRdb's copy has only in-frame clones and lacks some. The sample has over 85,000 clones; roughly 94% are singletons. The sequencing input was T cells isolated from PBMCs. These receptors all stem from a human donor in good health.

V is TRBV18 and J is TRBJ1-4; D remains unclear. CDR3 length: 16 residues. Germline CDR1 KGHSH, CDR2 LQKENI. V was cut by 5 bases and J by 8 bases, with 21 bases left in between. CDR3 residues: CASSNQAGERREKLFF. DNA of the CDR3: TGTGCCAGCTCAAACCAGGCCGGAGAGCGGCGGGAAAAACTGTTTTTT. Looking up the rest from reference TRBV18 and TRBJ1-4 gives the full variable domain: NAGVMQNPRHLVRRRGQEARLRCSPMKGHSHVYWYRQLPEEGLKFMVYLQKENIIDESGMPKERFSAEFPKEGPSILRIQQVVRGDSAAYFCASSNQAGERREKLFFGSGTQLSVL.

The chain has TRBV5-1 and TRBJ1-1, with D tentatively TRBD1 (6 bases). Germline V gene lookup returns CDR1 SGHRS and CDR2 YFSETQ. V was cut by 0 bases and J by 2 bases, with 14 bases left in between. The CDR3 extends over 16 amino acids. CDR3 residues: CASSLEGRGINTEAFF. The CDR3 DNA reads as TGCGCCAGCAGCTTGGAAGGGAGGGGGATAAACACTGAAGCTTTCTTT.

The chain uses TRBV5-4 and TRBJ2-2, with D possibly being TRBD2 (5 bases). This CDR3 is built from 16 residues. Between the trimmed V and J ends, which lost 4 bases and 5 bases, there was a span of 18 bases. Germline V CDR1 and CDR2: SGHNT, YYREEE (reference sequence). This CDR3 reads CASSPIGGQSTGELFF. The CDR3 DNA follows: TGTGCCAGCAGCCCTATTGGCGGGCAGTCGACCGGGGAGCTGTTTTTT.

The chain recombines TRBV30 with TRBJ1-1; D is unclear. The V end was cut by 3 bases, the J end by 2 bases, with 13 bases between. The CDR3 runs to 14 residues. Germline V gene data show CDR1 as GTSNPN and CDR2 as SVGIG (reference sequence). DNA for the CDR3: TGTGCCTGGAGCAAATTGGGTAGCAACACTGAAGCTTTCTTT. Encoded protein: CAWSKLGSNTEAFF. Supplemented by reference TRBV30 and TRBJ1-1, the full variable domain reads SQTIHQWPATLVQPVGSPLSLECTVEGTSNPNLYWYRQAAGRGLQLLFYSVGIGQISSEVPQNLSASRPQDRQFILSSKKLLLSDSGFYLCAWSKLGSNTEAFFGQGTRLTVV.

The chain couples TRBV4-1 to TRBJ1-4; the D gene is possibly TRBD1 (6 bases). V was pared by 0 bases and J by 7 bases, with 15 bases between. Germline CDR1 reads MGHRA; CDR2 reads YSYEKL. The CDR3 is 16 amino acids. The CDR3 loop reads CASSQDLGQGSEKLFF. In nucleotides, the CDR3 is TGCGCCAGCAGCCAAGATCTAGGGCAGGGGAGTGAAAAACTGTTTTTT.

The chain has TRBV6-5 and TRBJ1-5; D is unresolved. The CDR3 consists of 13 residues. The germline V gene encodes CDR1 MNHEY and CDR2 SVGAGI. V was clipped by 5 bases and J by 7 bases, with 12 bases between them. The CDR3 loop reads CASSGRHNQPQHF. CDR3 DNA sequence: TGTGCCAGCAGTGGCCGACACAACCAGCCCCAGCATTTT.

This chain uses TRBV5-1 with TRBJ1-5; TRBD1 might be the D (5 bases). This CDR3 spans 13 amino acids. CDR1 and CDR2 (germline): SGHRS, YFSETQ. The V end lost 4 bases, the J end lost 2 bases, and 7 bases lay between the germline ends. This CDR3 reads CASSEQGNQPQHF. CDR3 nucleotides: TGCGCCAGCAGCGAACAGGGCAATCAGCCCCAGCATTTT.

This rearrangement joins TRBV29-1 to TRBJ2-1, with a tentative D call TRBD1 (6 bases). CDR1 is SQVTM, CDR2 ANQGSEA, per germline. Trimming pared 0 bases from V and 6 bases from J, leaving 12 bases between. The CDR3 has 14 amino acids. CDR3 loop: CSVEDGTGINEQFF. CDR3 nucleotides: TGCAGCGTTGAAGATGGAACAGGGATCAATGAGCAGTTCTTC.

The chain links TRBV7-8 to TRBJ1-2; 7 bases match TRBD1. Germline CDR1 is SGHVS and CDR2 is FQNEAQ. J was trimmed by 2 bases and V by 1 base; bases with no gene match: 10. This CDR3 contains 17 residues. CDR3 DNA: TGTGCCAGCAGCTTAGGCAGAACAGGGGCCCCCAACTATGGCTACACCTTC. Translating gives CASSLGRTGAPNYGYTF. Supplemented by reference TRBV7-8 and TRBJ1-2, the full variable domain reads GAGVSQSPRYKVAKRGQDVALRCDPISGHVSLFWYQQALGQGPEFLTYFQNEAQLDKSGLPSDRFFAERPEGSVSTLKIQRTQQEDSAVYLCASSLGRTGAPNYGYTFGSGTRLTVV.